This is a list of T cell receptor beta chains from one sample in a study of cytomegalovirus exposure and HLA in healthy donors. The method was immunoSEQ multiplex PCR; TCRdb's version includes in-frame clones alone and lacks a portion of them. The sample lists around 63,000 clones, around 75% occurring once. Source material: PBMCs. Every receptor here comes from a man aged 55 to 69 in good health and CMV-seropositive. The CDR3 runs from the conserved cysteine through the conserved F or W. A D gene is named only where the DNA matches it firmly. Clone size is shown for a subset of rows, as once, few, many or a class of expanded clone.

clone_size d_call j_call v_call cdr3_aa cdr3_nt
. . TRBJ2-5 TRBV7-2 CASSFLWGGPGGTQYF TGTGCCAGCAGCTTCCTTTGGGGGGGGCCTGGGGGGACCCAGTACTTC
few . TRBJ2-5 TRBV9 CASSAGGAQYF TGTGCCAGCAGCGCCGGAGGGGCCCAGTACTTC
. . TRBJ2-5 TRBV7-6 CASAPGDSIPQYF TGTGCCAGCGCCCCGGGGGACTCGATACCCCAGTACTTC
few TRBD2 TRBJ2-7 TRBV6-6 CASSYGERELYEQYF TGTGCCAGCAGCTACGGGGAGCGGGAGCTCTACGAGCAGTACTTC
. . TRBJ2-1 TRBV11-3 CASRGAGGYNEQFF TGTGCCTCCCGGGGAGCGGGTGGCTACAATGAGCAGTTCTTC
. . TRBJ2-6 TRBV5-1 CASSAGSGANVLTF TGCGCCAGCAGCGCAGGATCTGGGGCCAACGTCCTGACTTTC
. . TRBJ1-5 TRBV7-9 CSSSLDSGPQHF TGTTCCAGCAGCTTGGACTCTGGGCCCCAGCATTTT
few . TRBJ2-7 TRBV2 CASKASVNSYEQYF TGTGCCAGCAAGGCTAGCGTTAACTCCTACGAGCAGTACTTC
few . TRBJ2-7 TRBV28 CASSSPQGNPSF TGTGCCAGCAGTTCGCCCCAGGGTAATCCGTCCTTC
once TRBD2 TRBJ2-4 TRBV11-2 CASSPGGRSDIQYF TGTGCCAGCTCCCCGGGGGGGAGGAGTGACATTCAGTACTTC
. TRBD1 TRBJ1-4 TRBV2 CASSGTGVSNEKLFF TGTGCCAGCAGTGGGACAGGGGTTTCTAATGAAAAACTGTTTTTT
few TRBD1 TRBJ2-7 TRBV11-2 CASSLGGTGGHEQYF TGTGCCAGCAGCTTAGGGGGTACAGGGGGACACGAGCAGTACTTC
. TRBD1 TRBJ2-1 TRBV7-9 CASTMQGAISYNEQFF TGTGCCAGCACCATGCAGGGGGCTATATCCTACAATGAGCAGTTCTTC
. . TRBJ2-7 TRBV6-6 CASSFGGRTYEQYF TGTGCCAGCAGTTTCGGGGGACGCACCTACGAGCAGTACTTC
. TRBD1 TRBJ1-3 TRBV19 CASRRDSFSSTLGNTIYF TGTGCCAGTAGAAGGGACAGCTTTTCCTCAACTCTGGGAAACACCATATATTTT
. . TRBJ1-4 TRBV2 CASSGRGWAEEKLFF TGTGCCAGCAGTGGAAGGGGATGGGCGGAAGAAAAACTGTTTTTT
. TRBD1 TRBJ2-7 TRBV6-5 CASRPGQGAYEQYF TGTGCCAGCAGACCCGGACAGGGGGCTTACGAGCAGTACTTC
. TRBD1 TRBJ2-6 TRBV27 CASSRDRGFGANVLTF TGTGCCAGCAGTAGGGACAGGGGTTTTGGGGCCAACGTCCTGACTTTC
. . TRBJ2-7 TRBV4-1 CASSQAGIWYEQYF TGCGCCAGCAGCCAAGCGGGGATCTGGTACGAGCAGTACTTC
. TRBD2 TRBJ2-7 TRBV6-1 CASIGLAGYEQYF TGTGCCAGCATAGGACTAGCGGGGTACGAGCAGTACTTC
. . TRBJ1-1 TRBV29-1 CSVERGYTEAFF TGCAGCGTTGAAAGGGGGTACACTGAAGCTTTCTTT
. . TRBJ1-5 TRBV6-5 CASSTGPNQPQHF TGTGCCAGCAGCACAGGTCCCAATCAGCCCCAGCATTTT